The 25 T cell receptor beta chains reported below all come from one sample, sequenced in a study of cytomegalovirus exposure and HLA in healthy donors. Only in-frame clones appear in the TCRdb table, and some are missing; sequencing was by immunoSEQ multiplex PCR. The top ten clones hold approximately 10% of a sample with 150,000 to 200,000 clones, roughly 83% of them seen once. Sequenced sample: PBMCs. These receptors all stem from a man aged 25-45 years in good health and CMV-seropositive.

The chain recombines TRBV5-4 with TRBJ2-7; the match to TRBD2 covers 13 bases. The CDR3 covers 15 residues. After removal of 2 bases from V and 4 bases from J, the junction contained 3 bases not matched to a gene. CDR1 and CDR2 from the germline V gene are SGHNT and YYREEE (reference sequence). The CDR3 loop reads CASSLGLAGAYEQYF. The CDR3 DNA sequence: TGTGCCAGCAGCTTAGGACTAGCGGGAGCGTACGAGCAGTACTTC.

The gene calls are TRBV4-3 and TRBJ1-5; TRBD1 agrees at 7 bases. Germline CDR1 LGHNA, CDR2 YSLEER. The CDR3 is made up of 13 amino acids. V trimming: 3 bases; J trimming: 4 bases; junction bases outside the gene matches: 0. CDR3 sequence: CASSQGQNQPQHF. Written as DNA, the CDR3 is TGCGCCAGCAGCCAGGGACAGAATCAGCCCCAGCATTTT.

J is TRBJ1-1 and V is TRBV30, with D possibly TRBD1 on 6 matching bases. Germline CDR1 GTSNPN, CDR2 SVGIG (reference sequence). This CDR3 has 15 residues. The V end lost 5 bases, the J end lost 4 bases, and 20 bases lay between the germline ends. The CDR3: CAWGPRGGGSTEAFF. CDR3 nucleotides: TGTGCCTGGGGCCCCCGAGGGGGGGGATCCACTGAAGCTTTCTTT.

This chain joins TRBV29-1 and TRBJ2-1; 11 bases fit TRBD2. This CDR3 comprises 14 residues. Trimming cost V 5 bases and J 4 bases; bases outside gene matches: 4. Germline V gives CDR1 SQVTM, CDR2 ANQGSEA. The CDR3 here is CSVRLAGGYNEQFF. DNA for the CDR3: TGCAGCGTTAGGCTAGCGGGAGGTTACAATGAGCAGTTCTTC.

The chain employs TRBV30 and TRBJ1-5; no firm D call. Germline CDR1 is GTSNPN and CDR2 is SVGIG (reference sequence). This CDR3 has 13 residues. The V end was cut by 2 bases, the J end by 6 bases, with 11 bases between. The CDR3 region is CAWSPTTVQPQHF. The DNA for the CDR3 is TGTGCCTGGAGTCCGACAACGGTTCAGCCCCAGCATTTT. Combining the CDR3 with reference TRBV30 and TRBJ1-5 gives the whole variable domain SQTIHQWPATLVQPVGSPLSLECTVEGTSNPNLYWYRQAAGRGLQLLFYSVGIGQISSEVPQNLSASRPQDRQFILSSKKLLLSDSGFYLCAWSPTTVQPQHFGDGTRLSIL.

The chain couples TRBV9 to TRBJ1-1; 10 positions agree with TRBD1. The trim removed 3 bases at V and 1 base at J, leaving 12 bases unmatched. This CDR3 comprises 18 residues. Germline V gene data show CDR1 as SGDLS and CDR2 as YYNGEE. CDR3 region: CASSATIGTGAGNTEAFF. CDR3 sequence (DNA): TGTGCCAGCAGCGCTACGATCGGGACAGGGGCGGGGAACACTGAAGCTTTCTTT.

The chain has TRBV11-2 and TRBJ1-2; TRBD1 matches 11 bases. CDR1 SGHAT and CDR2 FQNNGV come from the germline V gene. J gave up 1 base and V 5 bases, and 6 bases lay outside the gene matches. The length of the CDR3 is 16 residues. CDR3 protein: CASSLGQGVINYGYTF. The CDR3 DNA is TGTGCCAGCAGCCTGGGACAGGGGGTGATTAACTATGGCTACACCTTC.

This chain's CDR3 is CASSQDLLAGGYEQYF. DNA for the CDR3: TGCGCCAGCAGCCAAGATCTTCTAGCGGGGGGCTACGAGCAGTACTTC. The V and J genes are TRBV4-1 and TRBJ2-7, with 11 bases aligning to TRBD2. The CDR3 is 16 amino acids. Losses at the gene ends were 0 bases for V and 3 bases for J; bases not matched to a gene: 4. CDR1 and CDR2 from the germline V gene are MGHRA and YSYEKL.

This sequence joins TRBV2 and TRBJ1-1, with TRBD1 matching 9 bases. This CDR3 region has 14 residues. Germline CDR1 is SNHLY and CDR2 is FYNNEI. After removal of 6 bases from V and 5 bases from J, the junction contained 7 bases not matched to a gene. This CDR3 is CASSATGGDTEAFF. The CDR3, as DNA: TGTGCCAGCAGCGCGACAGGGGGAGATACTGAAGCTTTCTTT.

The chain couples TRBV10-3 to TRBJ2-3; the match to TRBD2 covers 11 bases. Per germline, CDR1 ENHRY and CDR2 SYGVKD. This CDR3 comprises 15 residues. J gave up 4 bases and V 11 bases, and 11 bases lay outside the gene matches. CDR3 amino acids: CAASPTSGMSDTQYF. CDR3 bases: TGTGCCGCATCGCCGACTAGCGGGATGTCAGATACGCAGTATTTT.

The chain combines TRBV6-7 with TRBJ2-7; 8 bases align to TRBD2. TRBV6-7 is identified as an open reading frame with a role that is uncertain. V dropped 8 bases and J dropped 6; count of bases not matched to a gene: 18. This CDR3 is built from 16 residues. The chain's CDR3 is CASSALERGPPGEQYF. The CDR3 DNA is TGTGCCAGCTCCGCCCTCGAGCGGGGGCCTCCGGGCGAGCAGTACTTC.

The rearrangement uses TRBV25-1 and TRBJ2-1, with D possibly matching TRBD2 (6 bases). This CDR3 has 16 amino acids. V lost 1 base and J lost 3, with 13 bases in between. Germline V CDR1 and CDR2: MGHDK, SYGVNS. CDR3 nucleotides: TGTGCCAGCAGTGAATCGCGGGGAAGAGACTACAATGAGCAGTTCTTC. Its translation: CASSESRGRDYNEQFF.

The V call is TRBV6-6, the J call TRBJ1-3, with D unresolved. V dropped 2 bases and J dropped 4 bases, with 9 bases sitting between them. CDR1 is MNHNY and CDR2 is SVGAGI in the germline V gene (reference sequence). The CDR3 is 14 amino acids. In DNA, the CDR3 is TGTGCCAGCAGTTACGAGTCACGAGGAAACACCATATATTTT. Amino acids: CASSYESRGNTIYF.

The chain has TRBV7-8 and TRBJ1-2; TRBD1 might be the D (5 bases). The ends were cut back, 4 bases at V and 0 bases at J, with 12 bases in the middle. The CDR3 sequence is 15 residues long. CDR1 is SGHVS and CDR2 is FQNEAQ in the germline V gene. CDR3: CASSWGTEANYGYTF. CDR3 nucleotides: TGTGCCAGCAGCTGGGGGACTGAAGCTAACTATGGCTACACCTTC.

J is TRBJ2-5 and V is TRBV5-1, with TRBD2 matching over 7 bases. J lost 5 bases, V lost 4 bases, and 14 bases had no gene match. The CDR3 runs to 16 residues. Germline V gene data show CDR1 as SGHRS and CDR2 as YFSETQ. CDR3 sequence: CASSMSGKVGTETQYF. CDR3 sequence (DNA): TGCGCCAGCAGCATGAGCGGGAAGGTTGGGACGGAGACCCAGTACTTC.

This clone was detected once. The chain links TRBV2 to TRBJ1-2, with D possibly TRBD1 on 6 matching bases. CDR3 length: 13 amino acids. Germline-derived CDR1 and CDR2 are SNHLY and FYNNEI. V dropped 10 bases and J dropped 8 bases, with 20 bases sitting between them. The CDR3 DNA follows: TGTGCCATCCCGGGACAAACAGAAAGCGGCTACACCTTC. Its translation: CAIPGQTESGYTF.

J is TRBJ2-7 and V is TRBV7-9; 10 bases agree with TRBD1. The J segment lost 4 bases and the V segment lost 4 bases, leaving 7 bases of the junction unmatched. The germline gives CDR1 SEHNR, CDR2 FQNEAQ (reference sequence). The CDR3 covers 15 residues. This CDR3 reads CASSSPGTGAYEQYF. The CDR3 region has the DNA TGTGCCAGCAGCTCCCCCGGGACAGGGGCTTACGAGCAGTACTTC.

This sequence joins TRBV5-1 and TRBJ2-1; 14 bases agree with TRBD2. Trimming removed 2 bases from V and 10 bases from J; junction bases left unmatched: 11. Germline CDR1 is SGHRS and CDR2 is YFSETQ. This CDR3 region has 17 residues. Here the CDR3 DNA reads TGCGCCAGCAGCTTCTTTTCTGTGGGACTAGCGGGGGCCGAGCAGTTCTTC. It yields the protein CASSFFSVGLAGAEQFF.

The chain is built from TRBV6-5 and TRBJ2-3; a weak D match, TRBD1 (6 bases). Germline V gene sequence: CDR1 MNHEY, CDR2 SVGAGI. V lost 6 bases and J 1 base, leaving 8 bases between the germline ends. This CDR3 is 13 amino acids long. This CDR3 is CASRRQGTDTQYF. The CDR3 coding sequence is TGTGCCAGCAGGCGACAGGGCACAGATACGCAGTATTTT.

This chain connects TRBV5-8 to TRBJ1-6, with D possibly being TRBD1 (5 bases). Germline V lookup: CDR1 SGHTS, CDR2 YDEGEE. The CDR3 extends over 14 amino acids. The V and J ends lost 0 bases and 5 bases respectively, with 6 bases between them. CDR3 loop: CASSLGQNNSPLHF. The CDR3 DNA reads TGTGCCAGCAGCTTGGGACAGAATAATTCACCCCTCCACTTT.

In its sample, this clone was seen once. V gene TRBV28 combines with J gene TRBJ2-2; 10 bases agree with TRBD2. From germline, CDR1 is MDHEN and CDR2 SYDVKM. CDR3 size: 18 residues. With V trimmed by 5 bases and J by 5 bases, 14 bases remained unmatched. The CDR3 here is CASSNYPSGSRWTGELFF. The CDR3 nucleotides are TGTGCCAGCAGTAATTACCCTAGCGGGAGCCGTTGGACCGGGGAGCTGTTTTTT.

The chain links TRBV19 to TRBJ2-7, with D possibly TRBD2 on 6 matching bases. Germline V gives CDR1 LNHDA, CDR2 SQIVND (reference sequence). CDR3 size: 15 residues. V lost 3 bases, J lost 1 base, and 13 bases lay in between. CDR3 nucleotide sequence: TGTGCCAGTAGTATGGGAAACAGCGGGTCCTACGAGCAGTACTTC. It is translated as CASSMGNSGSYEQYF.

The CDR3 is CASSGSGTGVEQYF. In DNA, the CDR3 is TGTGCCAGCAGTGGAAGCGGGACAGGGGTTGAGCAGTACTTC. The chain links TRBV6-1 to TRBJ2-7; 10 positions agree with TRBD1. The CDR3 length is 14 residues. V lost 4 bases and J lost 7; bases outside the gene matches: 7. CDR1 and CDR2 (germline): MNHNS, SASEGT.

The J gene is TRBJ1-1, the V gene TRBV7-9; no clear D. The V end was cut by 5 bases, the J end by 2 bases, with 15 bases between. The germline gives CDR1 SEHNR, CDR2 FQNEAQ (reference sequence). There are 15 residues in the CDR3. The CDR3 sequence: CASSARRGINTEAFF. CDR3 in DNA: TGTGCCAGCAGCGCCCGGAGAGGTATTAACACTGAAGCTTTCTTT.

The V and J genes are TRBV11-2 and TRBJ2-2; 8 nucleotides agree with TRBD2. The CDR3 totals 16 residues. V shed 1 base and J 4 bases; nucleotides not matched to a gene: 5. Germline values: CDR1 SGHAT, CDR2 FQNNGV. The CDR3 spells CASSLAASGGTGELFF. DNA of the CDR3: TGTGCCAGCAGCTTAGCTGCCAGCGGGGGCACCGGGGAGCTGTTTTTT.